The rows below give T cell receptor beta chains drawn from one sample of a study of cytomegalovirus exposure and HLA in healthy donors. The repertoire was sequenced with immunoSEQ multiplex PCR; TCRdb's copy has only in-frame clones and lacks some. The sample lists roughly 100,000 clones, roughly 80% occurring once. The specimen was PBMCs. The receptor set was obtained from a man between 50 and 59 years old in good health and CMV-seropositive. The CDR3 runs from the conserved cysteine through the conserved F or W. D genes are given only for firm matches. Clone size, where shown, is once, few, many, or a class for clones that have expanded.

CDR3nt	CDR3aa	abundance	j_gene	d_gene	v_gene	len
TGTGCCAGCAAAATCGACAGGGGCGCTTCCCGTAATGAAAAACTGTTTTTT	CASKIDRGASRNEKLFF	-	TRBJ1-4	TRBD1	TRBV5-8	17
TGCGCCAGCATCCTAGGGACAGGGAACGAGCAGTACTTC	CASILGTGNEQYF	once	TRBJ2-7	TRBD1	TRBV5-1	13
TGTGCCAGCAGCCGAGGGACAGGGTGGGAGACCCAGTACTTC	CASSRGTGWETQYF	-	TRBJ2-5	TRBD1	TRBV5-5	14
TGCGCCAGCAGCTTGCGTAGCGGAGGCTACGAGCAGTACTTC	CASSLRSGGYEQYF	-	TRBJ2-7	-	TRBV5-1	14
TGTGCCAGCAGCACCGCCTTAGCGGGAGGTGGTGAGCAGTTCTTC	CASSTALAGGGEQFF	-	TRBJ2-1	TRBD2	TRBV7-9	15
TGCAGCGTTGCGGACAGGGGCAATGAGCAGTTCTTC	CSVADRGNEQFF	-	TRBJ2-1	TRBD1	TRBV29-1	12
TGTGCCAGCACCTGGGGGGGGGCTGGGGATACGCAGTATTTT	CASTWGGAGDTQYF	-	TRBJ2-3	-	TRBV7-9	14
TGTGCCAGCAGGAAGGGTGGACAGGTGTGGAATGAGCAGTTCTTC	CASRKGGQVWNEQFF	-	TRBJ2-1	TRBD1	TRBV25-1	15
TGTGCCAGCAGCTTAGCCGGAGGCGAAACTCATGGCTACACCTTC	CASSLAGGETHGYTF	-	TRBJ1-2	-	TRBV7-9	15
TGCGCCAGCAGTGAGCAGGAACTCATCTACGAGCAGTACTTC	CASSEQELIYEQYF	-	TRBJ2-7	-	TRBV10-2	14
TGTGCCAGCACCCCACAAGCAGGGGCGAATGAGCAGTTCTTC	CASTPQAGANEQFF	few	TRBJ2-1	-	TRBV7-3	14
TGTGCCAGCAGTTCTCCCGGCAGGGTGGCCGGGGAGCTGTTTTTT	CASSSPGRVAGELFF	-	TRBJ2-2	-	TRBV6-5	15
TGTGCCAGCAGTTTCGCGCAGGGGATTAACTATGGCTACACCTTC	CASSFAQGINYGYTF	-	TRBJ1-2	-	TRBV28	15
TGTGCCAGCAGTACACCAATCGGGACAGAGAGCAATCAGCCCCAGCATTTT	CASSTPIGTESNQPQHF	few	TRBJ1-5	TRBD1	TRBV28	17
TGTGCCAGCAGTCCGACTACCCACACAGATACGCAGTATTTT	CASSPTTHTDTQYF	few	TRBJ2-3	-	TRBV28	14
TGTGCCAGCAGCTCCGCGGTCTCCTACAATGAGCAGTTCTTC	CASSSAVSYNEQFF	-	TRBJ2-1	-	TRBV5-4	14
TGTGCCAGCAGTGGAGGGCTTAACCACTATGGCTACACCTTC	CASSGGLNHYGYTF	once	TRBJ1-2	-	TRBV25-1	14
TGTGCCAGCAGCTTAGGCACAGTGGGGCTTGAGCAGTTCTTC	CASSLGTVGLEQFF	once	TRBJ2-1	-	TRBV7-9	14
TGTGCCAGCAGTATGAAGGGGACAGTCTACAATGAGCAGTTCTTC	CASSMKGTVYNEQFF	-	TRBJ2-1	-	TRBV21-1	15
TGCAGCGTTGAAGGTAGAGATATGCACGAGCAGTACTTC	CSVEGRDMHEQYF	-	TRBJ2-7	-	TRBV29-1	13
TGCAGCGTTGAAGATCGGAGAGAGCCCGTGTTCTTC	CSVEDRREPVFF	-	TRBJ2-1	-	TRBV29-1	12
TGTGCCAGCAGCTTACGGGGGAAAGGGGAGCAGTACTTC	CASSLRGKGEQYF	once	TRBJ2-7	-	TRBV7-3	13
TGTGCCAGCAGCCGGGGACTCGACTACGAGCAGTACTTC	CASSRGLDYEQYF	-	TRBJ2-7	-	TRBV7-3	13
TGTGCCAGCAGCTACACTCCAGGGGGCGCAGGTACTGAAGCTTTCTTT	CASSYTPGGAGTEAFF	-	TRBJ1-1	TRBD1	TRBV7-8	16
TGTGCCAGCAGCTTAACCGGGCTAGCAGAGTACAATGAGCAGTTCTTC	CASSLTGLAEYNEQFF	-	TRBJ2-1	-	TRBV11-1	16
TGTGCCATCAGGCCGGGACTAGCGGGAGCTGATACGCAGTATTTT	CAIRPGLAGADTQYF	-	TRBJ2-3	TRBD2	TRBV10-3	15
TGCGCCAGCAGCAGGGGGGGGCAAAGCAATCAGCCCCAGCATTTT	CASSRGGQSNQPQHF	-	TRBJ1-5	-	TRBV5-1	15
TGTGCCAGCAGCTTAGTGGCGGGAGGTACTAACTCCTACGAGCAGTACTTC	CASSLVAGGTNSYEQYF	-	TRBJ2-7	TRBD2	TRBV7-2	17
TGTGCCAGCAGAGCCGGGACAGATGCCTACGAGCAGTACTTC	CASRAGTDAYEQYF	-	TRBJ2-7	TRBD1	TRBV6-1	14
TGTGCCAGCAGCAAGACTAGCGGGAGCCTTAATGAGCAGTTCTTC	CASSKTSGSLNEQFF	-	TRBJ2-1	TRBD2	TRBV6-5	15
TGCGCCAGCAGGACAGGGGAGGCATTTGGTGCAGAGACCCAGTACTTC	CASRTGEAFGAETQYF	-	TRBJ2-5	TRBD1	TRBV10-2	16
TGTGCCATCAGTGATTATCCGGGAAACACTGAAGCTTTCTTT	CAISDYPGNTEAFF	few	TRBJ1-1	-	TRBV6-4	14
TGCAGTGCTAGCTACCAAGAGACCCAGTACTTC	CSASYQETQYF	-	TRBJ2-5	-	TRBV20-1	11
TGCGCCAGCAGCGTCTCGACTAGCGACGCCGGGGAGCTGTTTTTT	CASSVSTSDAGELFF	-	TRBJ2-2	TRBD2	TRBV5-1	15
TGTGCCAGCTCAGGGGCCCTGAACACTGAAGCTTTCTTT	CASSGALNTEAFF	-	TRBJ1-1	-	TRBV7-6	13
TGTGCCAGCAGCCCCTGGACAGGGGGAGGCTATGGCTACACCTTC	CASSPWTGGGYGYTF	-	TRBJ1-2	TRBD1	TRBV7-2	15
TGTGCCAGCAGTGAACTGGCGGTTTATAGCAATCAGCCCCAGCATTTT	CASSELAVYSNQPQHF	-	TRBJ1-5	-	TRBV6-1	16
TGTGCCAGCAGCCCCCAAGGGACTAACACCGGGGAGCTGTTTTTT	CASSPQGTNTGELFF	-	TRBJ2-2	-	TRBV7-9	15
TGTTCCAGCAGCTCTCGACAGTCCTACGAGCAGTACTTC	CSSSSRQSYEQYF	-	TRBJ2-7	-	TRBV7-9	13
TGTGCCAGTAGAACGACAGGGAGGAGCAATCAGCCCCAGCATTTT	CASRTTGRSNQPQHF	-	TRBJ1-5	TRBD1	TRBV19	15
TGTGCCACCTGTTGCAAGGGAGAAAACAATGAGCAGTTCTTC	CATCCKGENNEQFF	-	TRBJ2-1	-	TRBV11-1	14
TGCGCCAGCAGCTTAGGCGGCAACACCGGGGAGCTGTTTTTT	CASSLGGNTGELFF	once	TRBJ2-2	-	TRBV5-1	14
TGTGCCAGCAGCCCTACCTCGGACAGGGGTCCCTACAATGAGCAGTTCTTC	CASSPTSDRGPYNEQFF	once	TRBJ2-1	TRBD1	TRBV7-3	17
TGTGCCAGCAGCCGGAGGGCCTACAATGAGCAGTTCTTC	CASSRRAYNEQFF	few	TRBJ2-1	-	TRBV7-2	13
TGTGCCAGCAGCTTCGCACAGACCTATGGCTACACCTTC	CASSFAQTYGYTF	once	TRBJ1-2	-	TRBV7-9	13
TGTGCCAGCAGCTCCAGACTAGCGGGAGCGACAGATACGCAGTATTTT	CASSSRLAGATDTQYF	-	TRBJ2-3	TRBD2	TRBV27	16
TGTGCCAGCAGCGCCTCCGGGGGACAAGAGACCCAGTACTTC	CASSASGGQETQYF	-	TRBJ2-5	-	TRBV9	14
TGTGCCAGCAGTACAGAGTACAATGAGCAGTTCTTC	CASSTEYNEQFF	-	TRBJ2-1	-	TRBV27	12
TGCGCCAGCAGCACGCCGGCAACGCCCCAGGCGAATGAGCAGTTCTTC	CASSTPATPQANEQFF	-	TRBJ2-1	-	TRBV5-1	16
TGTGCCAGCAGTGACAGAGCGGGCGCTAGCACAGATACGCAGTATTTT	CASSDRAGASTDTQYF	-	TRBJ2-3	-	TRBV6-4	16
TGTGCCAGCAGTTACTCGGGACAGGGAAATTCACCCCTCCACTTT	CASSYSGQGNSPLHF	-	TRBJ1-6	TRBD1	TRBV6-5	15
TGCGCCAGCAGCGATCCGGGGATAACCTACGAGCAGTACTTC	CASSDPGITYEQYF	-	TRBJ2-7	-	TRBV5-1	14